The source of this T cell receptor beta chain is a study of CXCR3-negative and CXCR3-positive naive CD8 T cells. Whole-study findings and limits: TRB CDR3s were more hydrophobic in CXCR3-positive than in CXCR3-negative naive cells. The TRBV-TRBJ usage of naive CXCR3-negative and CXCR3-positive cells was similar, but that of memory cells differed.

Of note for this clonotype: Its antigen remains unknown.

Each TRB cDNA library was prepared by 5' RACE (with UMI labels). Following a re-call of the 5' RACE reads, TCRdb has one entry per CDR3 protein and lacks DNA. The listing contains over 100,000 distinct CDR3 sequences. In triplicate, each CD8+ T cell subset was sorted at fewer than 350,000 cells per replicate. Germline loops: CDR1 LNHNV, CDR2 YYDKDF (reference sequence). This CDR3 contains 15 residues. V and J are TRBV15 and TRBJ2-7; TCRdb gives TRBD1 as the D gene, but with no DNA this cannot be confirmed. The sequence came from a human donor in good health. Some clones in this sample may be carry-over from other donors' samples. The sequenced material came from naive CXCR3- CD8+ T cells from blood. Subset defined: CD45RO-CCR7+CD27+CD95- naive CD8+ T cells lacking CXCR3 (TNR3-). The CDR3 sequence is CATSRTGTPVYEQYF.